Listed here are 8 T cell receptor beta chains from one sample, sequenced in a study of T cell responses to AZD1222 COVID-19 vaccine. TCRdb's table, derived via immunoSEQ multiplex PCR, lists solely in-frame clones and lacks some. The sample carries fewer than 110,000 clones, 80% to 95% recorded once. The input for sequencing was peripheral blood, taken on day 0 of AZD1222 vaccination. The receptors derive from an adult in good health.

This chain joins TRBV4-1 and TRBJ1-6; weak D call: TRBD1 (6 bases). V lost 0 bases and J 0 bases, leaving 18 bases between the germline ends. Germline CDR1 MGHRA, CDR2 YSYEKL. This CDR3 comprises 20 residues. The DNA of the CDR3 is TGCGCCAGCAGCCAAGAAAGGGGGAACAGGGCCAGCTCCTATAATTCACCCCTCCACTTT. Translated, it gives CASSQERGNRASSYNSPLHF.

J is TRBJ1-5 and V is TRBV25-1; 8 bases line up with TRBD1. This CDR3 has 17 amino acids. Trimming at V came to 4 bases and at J to 3 bases, leaving 11 bases not matched to a gene. Germline V gene data show CDR1 as MGHDK and CDR2 as SYGVNS. CDR3 bases: TGTGCCAGCAGTGGCCGGACTGCTCAGGGGGCCAATCAGCCCCAGCATTTT. It encodes CASSGRTAQGANQPQHF.

This clone was counted a single time. The chain employs TRBV6-5 and TRBJ1-3, with unresolved D. Germline V gives CDR1 MNHEY, CDR2 SVGAGI. With 9 bases removed from V and 3 bases from J, the gap between germline ends came to 9 bases. CDR3 length: 12 residues. The chain's CDR3 is CASFLFGNTIYF. In nucleotides, the CDR3 is TGTGCCAGTTTCCTCTTTGGAAACACCATATATTTT.

The V gene is TRBV7-9, the J gene TRBJ2-7, with D maybe TRBD2 (6 bases). Germline loops: CDR1 SEHNR, CDR2 FQNEAQ (reference sequence). CDR3 size: 14 residues. Trimming removed 4 bases from V and 9 bases from J, with 19 bases in between. CDR3 protein: CASSSPGLGDGQYF. DNA for the CDR3: TGTGCCAGCAGCTCACCGGGACTCGGCGACGGGCAGTACTTC.

In its sample, this clone was seen a few times. V and J are TRBV5-1 and TRBJ1-3, with 7 nucleotides matching TRBD1. The germline V gene has CDR1 SGHRS and CDR2 YFSETQ. This CDR3 contains 16 residues. With V trimmed by 0 bases and J by 3 bases, 6 bases remained unmatched. CDR3 amino acids: CASSLAAQGIGNTIYF. CDR3 nucleotide sequence: TGCGCCAGCAGCTTGGCGGCACAGGGGATTGGAAACACCATATATTTT.

This chain uses TRBV6-1 with TRBJ2-1; TRBD2 is a possible D gene (6 bases). Germline CDR1 is MNHNS and CDR2 is SASEGT. The length of the CDR3 is 15 residues. Trimming stripped 1 base from V and 6 bases from J, with 13 bases between. This CDR3 reads CASSEGGSGVNEQFF. DNA of the CDR3: TGTGCCAGCAGTGAAGGCGGTTCGGGGGTCAATGAGCAGTTCTTC.

The rearrangement joins TRBV12-3 or TRBV12-4 to TRBJ1-5; a weak D match, TRBD1 (6 bases). The V end lost 6 bases, the J end lost 4 bases, and 10 bases lay between the germline ends. The CDR3 has 13 amino acids. CDR3 in amino acids: CASSVDRNQPQHF. The DNA of the CDR3 is TGTGCCAGCAGCGTTGACAGGAATCAGCCCCAGCATTTT.

The chain combines TRBV21-1 with TRBJ1-5. TRBV21-1 is a listed pseudogene. The CDR3 consists of 13 residues. Here the CDR3 reads CASSNDGNQPQHF. The CDR3 nucleotides read TGTGCCAGCAGCAATGATGGCAATCAGCCCCAGCATTTT.